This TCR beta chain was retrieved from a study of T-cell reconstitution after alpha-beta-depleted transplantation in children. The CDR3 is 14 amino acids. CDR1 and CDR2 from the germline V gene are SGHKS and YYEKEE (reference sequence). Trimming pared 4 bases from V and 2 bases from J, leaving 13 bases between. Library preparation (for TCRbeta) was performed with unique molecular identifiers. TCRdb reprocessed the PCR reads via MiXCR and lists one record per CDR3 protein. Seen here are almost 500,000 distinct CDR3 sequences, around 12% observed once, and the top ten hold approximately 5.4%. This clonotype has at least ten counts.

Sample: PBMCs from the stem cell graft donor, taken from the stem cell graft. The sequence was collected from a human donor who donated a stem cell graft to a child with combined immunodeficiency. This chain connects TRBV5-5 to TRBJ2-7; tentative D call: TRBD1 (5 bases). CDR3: CASSPLQVTYEQYF. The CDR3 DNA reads TGTGCCAGCAGCCCGCTACAGGTAACCTACGAGCAGTACTTC.